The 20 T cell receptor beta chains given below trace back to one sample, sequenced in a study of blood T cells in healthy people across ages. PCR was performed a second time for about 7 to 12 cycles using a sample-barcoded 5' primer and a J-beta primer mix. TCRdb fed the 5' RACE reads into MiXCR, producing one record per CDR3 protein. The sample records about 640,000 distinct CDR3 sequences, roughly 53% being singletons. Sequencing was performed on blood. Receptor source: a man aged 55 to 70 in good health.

The CDR3 coding sequence is TGTGCCAGCAGTTACCAGGGACTCACAGATACGCAGTATTTT. Encoded protein: CASSYQGLTDTQYF. This rearrangement joins TRBV12-3 or TRBV12-4 to TRBJ2-3; TRBD2 is a possible D gene (6 bases). The germline V and J ends were trimmed by 4 bases and 2 bases, with 10 bases remaining between them. The CDR3 extends over 14 amino acids.

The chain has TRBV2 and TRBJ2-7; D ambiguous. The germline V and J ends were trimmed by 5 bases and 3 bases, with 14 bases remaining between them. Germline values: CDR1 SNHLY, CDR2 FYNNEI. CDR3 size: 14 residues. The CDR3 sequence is CASSSTRVSYEQYF. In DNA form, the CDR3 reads TGTGCCAGCAGTTCGACAAGGGTAAGCTACGAGCAGTACTTC.

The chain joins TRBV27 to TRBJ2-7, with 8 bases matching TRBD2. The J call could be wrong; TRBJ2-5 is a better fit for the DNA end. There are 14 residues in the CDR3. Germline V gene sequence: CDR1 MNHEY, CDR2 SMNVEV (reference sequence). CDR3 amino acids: CASSPGGDGETQYF. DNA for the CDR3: TGTGCCAGCAGTCCCGGGGGGGACGGGGAGACCCAGTACTTC.

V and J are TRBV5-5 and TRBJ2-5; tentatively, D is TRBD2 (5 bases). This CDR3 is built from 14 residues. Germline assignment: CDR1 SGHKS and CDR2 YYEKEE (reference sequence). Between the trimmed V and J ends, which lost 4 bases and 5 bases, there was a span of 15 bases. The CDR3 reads CASSPNGPGETQYF. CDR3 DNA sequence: TGTGCCAGCAGCCCGAACGGGCCGGGGGAGACCCAGTACTTC.

CDR3 nucleotides: TGTGCCAGCAGCCCGGACAGTTTCTATGGCTACACCTTC. It yields the protein CASSPDSFYGYTF. The chain is built from TRBV7-9 and TRBJ1-2, with D possibly TRBD1 on 6 matching bases. The germline V and J ends were trimmed by 5 bases and 4 bases, with 11 bases remaining between them. The CDR3 spans 13 residues. The V gene's germline CDR1 is SEHNR and CDR2 FQNEAQ (reference sequence).

The CDR3 sequence: CASSDRTGATMAKNIQYF. DNA for the CDR3: TGTGCCAGCAGCGACCGGACAGGGGCCACGATGGCCAAAAACATTCAGTACTTC. The rearrangement joins TRBV7-9 to TRBJ2-4, with 9 bases aligning to TRBD1. The CDR3 length is 18 residues. The germline gives CDR1 SEHNR, CDR2 FQNEAQ (reference sequence). V gave up 5 bases and J gave up 1 base; unmatched junction bases: 12.

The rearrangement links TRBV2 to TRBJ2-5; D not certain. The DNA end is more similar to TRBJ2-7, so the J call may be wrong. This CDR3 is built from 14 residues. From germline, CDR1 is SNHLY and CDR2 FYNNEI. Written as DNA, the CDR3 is TGTGCCAGCAGTGGAGTGACACGCTCGGACGAGCAGTACTTC. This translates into CASSGVTRSDEQYF.

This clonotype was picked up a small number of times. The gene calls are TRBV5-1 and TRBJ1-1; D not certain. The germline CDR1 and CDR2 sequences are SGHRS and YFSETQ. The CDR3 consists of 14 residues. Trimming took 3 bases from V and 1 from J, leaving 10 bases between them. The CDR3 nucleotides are TGCGCCAGCAGCTCCCGGACGGCGAACACTGAAGCTTTCTTT. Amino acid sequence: CASSSRTANTEAFF.

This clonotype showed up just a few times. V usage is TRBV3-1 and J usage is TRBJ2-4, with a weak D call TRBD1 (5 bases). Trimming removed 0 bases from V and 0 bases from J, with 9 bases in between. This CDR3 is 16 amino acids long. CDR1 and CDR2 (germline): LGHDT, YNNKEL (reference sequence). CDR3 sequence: CASSQDRAVAKNIQYF. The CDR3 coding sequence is TGTGCCAGCAGCCAAGACAGGGCCGTAGCCAAAAACATTCAGTACTTC.

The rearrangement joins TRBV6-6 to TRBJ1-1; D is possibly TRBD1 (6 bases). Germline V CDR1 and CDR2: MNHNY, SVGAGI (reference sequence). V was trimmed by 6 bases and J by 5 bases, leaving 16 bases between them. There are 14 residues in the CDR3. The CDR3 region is CASRNREGVTEAFF. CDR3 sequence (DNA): TGTGCCAGCAGGAACAGGGAAGGGGTAACTGAAGCTTTCTTT.

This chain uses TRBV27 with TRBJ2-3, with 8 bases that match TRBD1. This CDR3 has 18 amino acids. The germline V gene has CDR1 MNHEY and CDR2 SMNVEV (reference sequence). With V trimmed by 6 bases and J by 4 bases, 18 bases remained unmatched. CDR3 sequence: CASRPQGAIWASSDTQYF. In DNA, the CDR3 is TGTGCCAGCAGACCGCAGGGGGCGATTTGGGCCTCGTCAGATACGCAGTATTTT.

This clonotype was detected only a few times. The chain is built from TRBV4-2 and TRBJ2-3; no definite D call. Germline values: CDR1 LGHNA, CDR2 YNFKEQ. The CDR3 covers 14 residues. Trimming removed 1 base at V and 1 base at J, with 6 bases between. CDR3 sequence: CASSQVDRTDTQYF. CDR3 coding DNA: TGTGCCAGCAGCCAAGTCGATCGCACAGATACGCAGTATTTT.

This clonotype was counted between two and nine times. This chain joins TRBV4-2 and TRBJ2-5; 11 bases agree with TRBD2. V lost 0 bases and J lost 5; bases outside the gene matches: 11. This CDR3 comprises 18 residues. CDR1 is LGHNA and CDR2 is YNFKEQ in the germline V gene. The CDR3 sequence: CASSQEGGGRLAGETQYF. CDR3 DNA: TGTGCCAGCAGCCAAGAAGGGGGGGGCAGACTAGCGGGGGAGACCCAGTACTTC.

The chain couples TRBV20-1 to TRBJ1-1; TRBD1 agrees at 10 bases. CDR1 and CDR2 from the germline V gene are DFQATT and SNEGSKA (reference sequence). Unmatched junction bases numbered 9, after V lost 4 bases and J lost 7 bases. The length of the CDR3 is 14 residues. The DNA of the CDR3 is TGCAGTGCTATCCTCGGGACAGGGGAGGATGAAGCTTTCTTT. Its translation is CSAILGTGEDEAFF.

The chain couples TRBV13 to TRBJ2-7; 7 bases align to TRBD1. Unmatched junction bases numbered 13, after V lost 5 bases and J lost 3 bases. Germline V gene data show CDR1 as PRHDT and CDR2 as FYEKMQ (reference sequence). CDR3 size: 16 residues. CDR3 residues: CASSNKNRGILYEQYF. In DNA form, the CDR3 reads TGTGCCAGCAGCAACAAAAACAGGGGAATACTCTACGAGCAGTACTTC.

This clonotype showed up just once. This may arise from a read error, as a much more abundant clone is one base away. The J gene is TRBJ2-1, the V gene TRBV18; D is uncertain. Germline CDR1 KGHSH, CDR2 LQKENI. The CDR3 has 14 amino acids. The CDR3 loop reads CASSPASAYNEQLF. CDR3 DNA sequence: TGTGCCAGCTCACCGGCTTCGGCCTACAATGAGCAGTTATTC.

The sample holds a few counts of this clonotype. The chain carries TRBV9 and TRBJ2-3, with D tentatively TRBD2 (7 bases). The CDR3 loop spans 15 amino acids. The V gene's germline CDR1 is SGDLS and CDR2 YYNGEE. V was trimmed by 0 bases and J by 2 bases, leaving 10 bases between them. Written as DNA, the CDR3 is TGTGCCAGCAGCGTAGCGGGGGGCCTCACAGATACGCAGTATTTT. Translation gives CASSVAGGLTDTQYF.

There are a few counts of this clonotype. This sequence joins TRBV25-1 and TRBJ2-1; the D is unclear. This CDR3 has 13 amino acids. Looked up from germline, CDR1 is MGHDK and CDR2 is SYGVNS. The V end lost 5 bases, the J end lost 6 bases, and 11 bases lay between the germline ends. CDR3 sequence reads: CASSRRPSNEQFF. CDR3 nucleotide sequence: TGTGCCAGCAGTAGAAGACCGAGCAATGAGCAGTTCTTC.

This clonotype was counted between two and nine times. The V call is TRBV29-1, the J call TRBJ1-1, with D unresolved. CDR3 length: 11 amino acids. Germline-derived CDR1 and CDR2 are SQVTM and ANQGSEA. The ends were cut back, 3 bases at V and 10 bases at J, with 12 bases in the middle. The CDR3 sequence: CSVEQSLGAFF. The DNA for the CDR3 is TGCAGCGTTGAGCAGTCCCTGGGAGCTTTCTTT.

The CDR3 sequence is CASRGGGQGATEAFF. The CDR3, as DNA: TGTGCCAGCAGGGGGGGGGGACAGGGTGCCACTGAAGCTTTCTTT. The chain has TRBV28 and TRBJ1-1, with TRBD1 matching over 9 bases. Trimming at V came to 6 bases and at J to 4 bases, leaving 9 bases not matched to a gene. This CDR3 has 15 residues. Germline CDR1 and CDR2: MDHEN and SYDVKM.